The clone carrying this TCR beta chain was picked up many times. The antigen is not known. The length of the CDR3 is 15 residues. Germline CDR1 is LNHDA and CDR2 is SQIVND (reference sequence). V lost 2 bases and J 0 bases, leaving 10 bases between the germline ends. Amplifying from RNA transcripts, the study obtained TCR beta CDR3 regions. HTBI-primed first-round RT-PCR preceded second-round multiplex PCR. TCRdb independently ran MiXCR on the multiplex PCR reads; one entry per CDR3 protein. This sample carries around 400,000 distinct CDR3 sequences, 20% to 25% of them seen once, and the ten largest clones take under 3.5%. These data belong to a study of Graves' ophthalmopathy and Graves' hyperthyroidism. Notes on the study in general: The model's prediction of ophthalmopathy progression had just over 70% sensitivity and roughly 77% specificity.

Aged 18 to 65, hyperthyroidism patients had been newly diagnosed, with under 2 months' duration. Other autoimmune diseases, uncontrolled infections, pregnancy or lactation led to the exclusion of patients. An approximately 10 ml volume of fresh peripheral blood provided the PBMCs. Sequencing used peripheral blood. This sequence joins TRBV19 and TRBJ1-1; unclear D gene. This clonotype was obtained from a woman aged 18-29 years with stable Graves' hyperthyroidism. The CDR3 coding sequence is TGTGCCAGTAGTATACCGGGTTGGGTGAACACTGAAGCTTTCTTT. Its protein product is CASSIPGWVNTEAFF.